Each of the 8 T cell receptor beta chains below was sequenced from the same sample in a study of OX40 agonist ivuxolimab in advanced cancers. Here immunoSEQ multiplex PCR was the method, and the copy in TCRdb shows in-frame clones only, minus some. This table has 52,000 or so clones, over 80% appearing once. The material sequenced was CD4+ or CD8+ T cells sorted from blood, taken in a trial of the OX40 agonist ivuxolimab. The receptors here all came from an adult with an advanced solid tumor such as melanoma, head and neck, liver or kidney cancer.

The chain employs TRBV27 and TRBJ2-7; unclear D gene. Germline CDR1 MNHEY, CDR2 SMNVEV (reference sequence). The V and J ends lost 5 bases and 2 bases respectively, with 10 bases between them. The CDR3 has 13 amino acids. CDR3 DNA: TGTGCCAGCAGTCGATACCGCACCTACGAGCAGTACTTC. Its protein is CASSRYRTYEQYF.

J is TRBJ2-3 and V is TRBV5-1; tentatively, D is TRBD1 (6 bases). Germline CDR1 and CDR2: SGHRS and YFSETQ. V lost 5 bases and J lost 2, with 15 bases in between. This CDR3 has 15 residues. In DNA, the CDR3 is TGCGCCAGCAGACACCAGGGGTCCTCCACAGATACGCAGTATTTT. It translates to CASRHQGSSTDTQYF.

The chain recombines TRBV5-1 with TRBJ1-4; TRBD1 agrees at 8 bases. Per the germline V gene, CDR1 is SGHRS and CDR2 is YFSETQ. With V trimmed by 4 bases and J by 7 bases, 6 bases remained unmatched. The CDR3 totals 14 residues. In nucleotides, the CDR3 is TGCGCCAGCAGCCCGGACAGGGCGGGTGAAAAACTGTTTTTT. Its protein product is CASSPDRAGEKLFF.

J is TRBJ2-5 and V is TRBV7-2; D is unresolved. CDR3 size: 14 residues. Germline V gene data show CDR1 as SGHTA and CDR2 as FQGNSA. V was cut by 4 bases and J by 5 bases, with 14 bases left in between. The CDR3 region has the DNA TGTGCCAGCAGCTCCCAGGTGGGGTCGGAGACCCAGTACTTC. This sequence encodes CASSSQVGSETQYF.

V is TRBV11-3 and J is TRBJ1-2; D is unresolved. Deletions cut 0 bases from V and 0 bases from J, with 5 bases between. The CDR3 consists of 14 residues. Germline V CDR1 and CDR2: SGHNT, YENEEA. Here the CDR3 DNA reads TGTGCCAGCAGCTTAGATCCAACTAACTATGGCTACACCTTC. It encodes CASSLDPTNYGYTF.

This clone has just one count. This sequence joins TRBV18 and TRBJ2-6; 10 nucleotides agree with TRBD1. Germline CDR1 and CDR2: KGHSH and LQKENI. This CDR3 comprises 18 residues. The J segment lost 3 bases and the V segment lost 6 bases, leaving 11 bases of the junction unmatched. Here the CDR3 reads CASSVTGGVPGGANVLTF. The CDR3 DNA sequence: TGTGCCAGCTCTGTGACAGGGGGCGTCCCCGGTGGGGCCAACGTCCTGACTTTC.

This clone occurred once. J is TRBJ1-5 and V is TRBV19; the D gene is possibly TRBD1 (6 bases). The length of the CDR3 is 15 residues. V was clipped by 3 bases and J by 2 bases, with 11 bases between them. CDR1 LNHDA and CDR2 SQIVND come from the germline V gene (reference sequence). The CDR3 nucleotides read TGTGCCAGTAGTATGATGGGGGGCCGCAATCAGCCCCAGCATTTT. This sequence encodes CASSMMGGRNQPQHF.

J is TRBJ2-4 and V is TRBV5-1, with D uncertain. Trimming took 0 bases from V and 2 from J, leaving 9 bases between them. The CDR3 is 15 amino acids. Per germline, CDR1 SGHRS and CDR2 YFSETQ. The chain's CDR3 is CASSLGGVPKNIQYF. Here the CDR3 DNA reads TGCGCCAGCAGCTTGGGCGGAGTTCCCAAAAACATTCAGTACTTC.